This is a list of T cell receptor beta chains from one sample in a study of glioma-infiltrating T cells. TCRdb independently ran MiXCR on the multiplex PCR reads; one entry per CDR3 protein. The table lists roughly 42,000 distinct CDR3 sequences, under 25% of them singletons. The sequenced sample was glioma tissue, nonneoplastic brain tissue, or PBMCs (not recorded which). All receptors derive from a human donor with low-grade glioma or glioblastoma, undergoing nonglioma brain surgery, or in good health (not recorded which). CDR3s leave out the opening cysteine and the closing phenylalanine or tryptophan. The order of the fields is J gene, CDR3 length, V gene, D gene, CDR3 protein. The D gene is left open where the match is weak.

j_call: TRBJ2-5
cdr3_length: 11
v_call: TRBV2
d_call: TRBD2
cdr3_aa: ATSGLAEETQY

j_call: TRBJ1-2
cdr3_length: 11
v_call: TRBV12-3/TRBV12-4
d_call: NA
cdr3_aa: ASSASGDYGYT

j_call: TRBJ2-5
cdr3_length: 12
v_call: TRBV3-1
d_call: TRBD1
cdr3_aa: ASSLGTGGETQY

j_call: TRBJ1-1
cdr3_length: 14
v_call: TRBV19
d_call: TRBD1
cdr3_aa: ASSTGTGILNTEAF

j_call: TRBJ1-5
cdr3_length: 12
v_call: TRBV7-2
d_call: NA
cdr3_aa: ASSLDVGNQPQH

j_call: TRBJ1-6
cdr3_length: 13
v_call: TRBV18
d_call: NA
cdr3_aa: ASSPEGSYNSPLH

j_call: TRBJ1-3
cdr3_length: 11
v_call: TRBV11-2
d_call: NA
cdr3_aa: ASSFGWGNTIY

j_call: TRBJ1-5
cdr3_length: 16
v_call: TRBV27
d_call: NA
cdr3_aa: ASSVNPPGAYGNQPQH

j_call: TRBJ2-7
cdr3_length: 12
v_call: TRBV6-1
d_call: TRBD1
cdr3_aa: ASSPLGQEYEQY

j_call: TRBJ2-1
cdr3_length: 13
v_call: TRBV24-1
d_call: TRBD2
cdr3_aa: ATSDAGTSFHEQF

j_call: TRBJ1-2
cdr3_length: 11
v_call: TRBV29-1
d_call: NA
cdr3_aa: SLAADSNYGYT

j_call: TRBJ2-5
cdr3_length: 13
v_call: TRBV4-2
d_call: TRBD2
cdr3_aa: ASSPGGSVQETQY

j_call: TRBJ1-1
cdr3_length: 14
v_call: TRBV28
d_call: NA
cdr3_aa: ASSSGLVGGNTEAF

j_call: TRBJ1-1
cdr3_length: 9
v_call: TRBV29-1
d_call: NA
cdr3_aa: SATGNTEAF

j_call: TRBJ2-5
cdr3_length: 10
v_call: TRBV12-3/TRBV12-4
d_call: NA
cdr3_aa: ASSLRGETQY

j_call: TRBJ2-7
cdr3_length: 12
v_call: TRBV10-3
d_call: NA
cdr3_aa: AISLGGTTYEQY

j_call: TRBJ2-5
cdr3_length: 14
v_call: TRBV5-4
d_call: NA
cdr3_aa: ASSRERGSFQETQY

j_call: TRBJ1-1
cdr3_length: 14
v_call: TRBV2
d_call: NA
cdr3_aa: AGREPWASSNTEAF

j_call: TRBJ2-5
cdr3_length: 15
v_call: TRBV5-4
d_call: TRBD1
cdr3_aa: ASTPAPGQAFGETQY

j_call: TRBJ2-3
cdr3_length: 13
v_call: TRBV3-1
d_call: TRBD2
cdr3_aa: ASSAPGGDTDTQY

j_call: TRBJ2-1
cdr3_length: 11
v_call: TRBV28
d_call: NA
cdr3_aa: ASSLRPGPEQF

j_call: TRBJ1-2
cdr3_length: 13
v_call: TRBV3-1
d_call: NA
cdr3_aa: ASSQVPGGVYGYT

j_call: TRBJ1-1
cdr3_length: 11
v_call: TRBV3-1
d_call: TRBD1
cdr3_aa: ASSLQGAAEAF

j_call: TRBJ1-4
cdr3_length: 13
v_call: TRBV28
d_call: TRBD1
cdr3_aa: ASSPNRGGGEKLF

j_call: TRBJ1-1
cdr3_length: 11
v_call: TRBV20-1
d_call: NA
cdr3_aa: SARTRLNTEAF

j_call: TRBJ2-2
cdr3_length: 15
v_call: TRBV12-3/TRBV12-4
d_call: NA
cdr3_aa: ASSLVSGDPNTGELF

j_call: TRBJ2-3
cdr3_length: 10
v_call: TRBV7-9
d_call: NA
cdr3_aa: ASSSPRDTQY

j_call: TRBJ1-1
cdr3_length: 14
v_call: TRBV20-1
d_call: TRBD1
cdr3_aa: SARQGVRKRNTEAF

j_call: TRBJ2-3
cdr3_length: 18
v_call: TRBV3-1
d_call: TRBD2
cdr3_aa: ASSLTQGLGAGAITDTQY

j_call: TRBJ2-3
cdr3_length: 15
v_call: TRBV4-1
d_call: TRBD1
cdr3_aa: ASSQHPGGVGTDTQY

j_call: TRBJ1-4
cdr3_length: 12
v_call: TRBV20-1
d_call: NA
cdr3_aa: SARDPGGDEKLF

j_call: TRBJ2-5
cdr3_length: 13
v_call: TRBV5-4
d_call: NA
cdr3_aa: ASSLTQGFQETQY

j_call: TRBJ1-1
cdr3_length: 12
v_call: TRBV5-5
d_call: NA
cdr3_aa: ASSFGQPNTEAF

j_call: TRBJ2-7
cdr3_length: 12
v_call: TRBV12-3/TRBV12-4
d_call: NA
cdr3_aa: ASSLGQGFGEQY

j_call: TRBJ2-6
cdr3_length: 16
v_call: TRBV5-1
d_call: NA
cdr3_aa: ASSSEGNRQSGANVLT

j_call: TRBJ2-6
cdr3_length: 16
v_call: TRBV7-9
d_call: NA
cdr3_aa: ASSLVNRAPLGANVLT

j_call: TRBJ1-1
cdr3_length: 13
v_call: TRBV5-1
d_call: TRBD1
cdr3_aa: ASSYGGTGGTEAF

j_call: TRBJ2-5
cdr3_length: 12
v_call: TRBV5-4
d_call: TRBD1
cdr3_aa: ASSLGQGQETQY

j_call: TRBJ1-1
cdr3_length: 11
v_call: TRBV28
d_call: NA
cdr3_aa: ASAGHMNTEAF

j_call: TRBJ2-3
cdr3_length: 15
v_call: TRBV28
d_call: TRBD1
cdr3_aa: ASAIGLGAGGSDTQY

j_call: TRBJ1-1
cdr3_length: 12
v_call: TRBV28
d_call: NA
cdr3_aa: ASSLTGWNTEAF

j_call: TRBJ2-5
cdr3_length: 12
v_call: TRBV30
d_call: NA
cdr3_aa: AWSADRNQETQY

j_call: TRBJ2-3
cdr3_length: 10
v_call: TRBV7-2
d_call: NA
cdr3_aa: ASSPSSDTQY